Following are 13 T cell receptor beta chains from one sample sequenced in a study of blood T cell repertoires in COVID-19. Some clones are missing from TCRdb's copy, which holds only in-frame ones; the method was immunoSEQ multiplex PCR. The sample includes fewer than 350,000 clones, roughly 87% of them seen just once. Sequenced input: peripheral blood. The receptors originated from a man in his late teens or twenties with active or convalescent COVID-19.

The chain has TRBV6-6 and TRBJ2-2; 7 bases agree with TRBD1. V lost 11 bases and J lost 2; bases outside the gene matches: 8. This CDR3 is 14 amino acids long. Germline assignment: CDR1 MNHNY and CDR2 SVGAGI (reference sequence). CDR3 DNA: TGTGCCGGAGGAGAGGGGGCAAACACCGGGGAGCTGTTTTTT. Translated, it gives CAGGEGANTGELFF.

The chain combines TRBV11-2 with TRBJ1-5; no clear D. The germline gives CDR1 SGHAT, CDR2 FQNNGV. CDR3 size: 13 residues. Trimming took off 9 bases at V and 1 base at J, with 10 bases between the two ends. In nucleotides, the CDR3 is TGTGCCAGTTCGCAGGCCAGCAATCAGCCCCAGCATTTT. It encodes CASSQASNQPQHF.

The V gene is TRBV2, the J gene TRBJ1-2; D ambiguous. The germline V and J ends were trimmed by 3 bases and 6 bases, with 14 bases remaining between them. Per the germline V gene, CDR1 is SNHLY and CDR2 is FYNNEI. The CDR3 extends over 14 amino acids. This CDR3 is CASSEMWGSDGYTF. The DNA of the CDR3 is TGTGCCAGCAGTGAGATGTGGGGTAGCGATGGCTACACCTTC.

The chain has TRBV29-1 and TRBJ1-2, with unresolved D. Germline CDR1 SQVTM, CDR2 ANQGSEA. CDR3 length equals 12 residues. Trimming removed 1 base from V and 8 bases from J, with 11 bases in between. The CDR3 region is CSVEGYGEGYTF. Written as DNA, the CDR3 is TGCAGCGTTGAAGGATATGGGGAGGGCTACACCTTC.

With respect to this clone: Additional DNA sequences in this sample encode the identical CDR3. The CDR3 reads CASSYRLAGYNEQFF. The CDR3 DNA reads TGTGCCAGCAGTTACCGGTTAGCGGGGTACAATGAGCAGTTCTTC. This chain links TRBV6-5 with TRBJ2-1; 8 bases map to TRBD2. J was trimmed by 4 bases and V by 2 bases; bases with no gene match: 4. This CDR3 has 15 amino acids. Germline values: CDR1 MNHEY, CDR2 SVGAGI.

The V gene is TRBV5-1, the J gene TRBJ1-1, with D tentatively TRBD1 (6 bases). Germline lookup yields CDR1 SGHRS and CDR2 YFSETQ. Between the trimmed V and J ends, which lost 4 bases and 0 bases, there was a span of 13 bases. This CDR3 spans 15 amino acids. The CDR3 region has the DNA TGCGCCAGCAGCAGACAGGCCCGTCTGAACACTGAAGCTTTCTTT. The encoded protein is CASSRQARLNTEAFF.

With respect to this clone: No DNA is shown, since the ends of the CDR3 on it are uncertain; the CDR3 is the one TCRdb lists. CDR3: CASILEAGGGYGYTF. The chain uses TRBV6-5 and TRBJ1-2; the D segment call TRBD1 is taken from the table without a DNA check. The CDR3 is 15 amino acids in total, end residues counted. Germline V gene lookup returns CDR1 MNHEY and CDR2 SVGAGI.

This clone was detected only once. The rearrangement uses TRBV29-1 and TRBJ1-1; D might be TRBD1 (5 bases). CDR3 length: 10 amino acids. From germline, CDR1 is SQVTM and CDR2 ANQGSEA. The DNA of the CDR3 is TGCAGTGGGGGGGACACTGAAGCTTTCTTT. Translation gives CSGGDTEAFF.

The V gene is TRBV9, the J gene TRBJ1-1; TRBD1 matches at 9 bases. The CDR3 extends over 16 amino acids. From germline, CDR1 is SGDLS and CDR2 YYNGEE. V trimming: 3 bases; J trimming: 6 bases; junction bases outside the gene matches: 12. CDR3: CASSEPPQGATAEAFF. The CDR3 DNA reads TGTGCCAGCAGCGAGCCCCCACAGGGGGCAACGGCTGAAGCTTTCTTT.

The DNA of the CDR3 is TGTGCCAGCAGCTTACTAGCTAAGAGGGCTTTCTTT. Amino acid sequence: CASSLLAKRAFF. The chain employs TRBV7-4 and TRBJ1-1, with no clear D. V lost 2 bases and J lost 11, with 12 bases in between. Germline-derived CDR1 and CDR2 are SGHVT and SQSDAQ. The CDR3 extends over 12 amino acids.

The V gene is TRBV10-2, the J gene TRBJ2-1, with D possibly matching TRBD1 (7 bases). CDR3 length equals 14 residues. The V and J ends lost 9 bases and 0 bases respectively, with 12 bases between them. From germline, CDR1 is WSHSY and CDR2 SAAADI. CDR3 coding DNA: TGCGCCAGTCACAGGGGAGGCTCCTACAATGAGCAGTTCTTC. This encodes CASHRGGSYNEQFF.

There are many counts of this clone. The chain combines TRBV6-2 or TRBV6-3 with TRBJ2-5, with 8 bases lining up with TRBD1. V shed 5 bases and J 0 bases; nucleotides not matched to a gene: 8. Germline V gives CDR1 MNHEY, CDR2 SVGEGT. The CDR3 is 16 amino acids. CDR3 sequence: CASSTLTGEYQETQYF. CDR3 sequence (DNA): TGTGCCAGCAGTACCCTGACAGGGGAGTACCAAGAGACCCAGTACTTC.

The chain employs TRBV13 and TRBJ1-1; 8 bases are shared with TRBD1. V gave up 5 bases and J gave up 0 bases; unmatched junction bases: 8. The CDR3 runs to 16 residues. Germline assignment: CDR1 PRHDT and CDR2 FYEKMQ (reference sequence). CDR3: CASSLGTGNMNTEAFF. The CDR3 DNA is TGTGCCAGCAGCCTGGGGACAGGCAACATGAACACTGAAGCTTTCTTT.